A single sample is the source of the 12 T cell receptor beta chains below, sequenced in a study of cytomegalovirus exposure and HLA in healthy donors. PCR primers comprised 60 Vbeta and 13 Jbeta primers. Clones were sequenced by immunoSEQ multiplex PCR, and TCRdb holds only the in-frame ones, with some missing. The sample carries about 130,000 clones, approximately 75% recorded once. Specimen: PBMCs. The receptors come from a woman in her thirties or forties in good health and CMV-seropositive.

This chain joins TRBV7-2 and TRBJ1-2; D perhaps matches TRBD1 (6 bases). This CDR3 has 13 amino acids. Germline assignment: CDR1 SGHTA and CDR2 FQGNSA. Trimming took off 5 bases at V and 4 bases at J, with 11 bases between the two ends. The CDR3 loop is CASSPDSFYGYTF. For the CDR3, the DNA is TGTGCCAGCAGCCCGGACAGCTTCTATGGCTACACCTTC.

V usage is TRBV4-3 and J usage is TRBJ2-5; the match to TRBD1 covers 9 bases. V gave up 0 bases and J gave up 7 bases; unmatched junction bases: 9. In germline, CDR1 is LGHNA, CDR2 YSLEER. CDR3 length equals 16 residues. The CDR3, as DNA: TGCGCCAGCAGCCAAGATTCGATGGGACAGGGAGGGACCCAGTACTTC. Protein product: CASSQDSMGQGGTQYF.

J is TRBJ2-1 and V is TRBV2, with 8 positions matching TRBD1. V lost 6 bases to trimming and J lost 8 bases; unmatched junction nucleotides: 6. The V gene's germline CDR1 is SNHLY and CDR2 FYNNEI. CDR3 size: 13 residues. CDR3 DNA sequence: TGTGCCAGCAGACAACAACAGGGGGATGAGCAGTTCTTC. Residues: CASRQQQGDEQFF.

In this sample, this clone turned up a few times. The CDR3 sequence is CASSRGQSRETQYF. The CDR3 DNA reads TGTGCCAGCAGCAGGGGACAAAGTCGGGAGACCCAGTACTTC. The chain links TRBV28 to TRBJ2-5; TRBD1 is a possible D gene (6 bases). The germline V gene has CDR1 MDHEN and CDR2 SYDVKM. V was cut by 6 bases and J by 5 bases, with 16 bases left in between. The CDR3 consists of 14 residues.

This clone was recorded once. CDR3 sequence: CASRVGSSPDTQYF. CDR3 sequence (DNA): TGTGCCAGCAGGGTCGGGAGTAGCCCAGATACGCAGTATTTT. The chain recombines TRBV7-9 with TRBJ2-3; possibly TRBD2 for D (6 bases). The V end was cut by 6 bases, the J end by 4 bases, with 14 bases between. CDR1 and CDR2 from the germline V gene are SEHNR and FQNEAQ (reference sequence). CDR3 size: 14 residues.

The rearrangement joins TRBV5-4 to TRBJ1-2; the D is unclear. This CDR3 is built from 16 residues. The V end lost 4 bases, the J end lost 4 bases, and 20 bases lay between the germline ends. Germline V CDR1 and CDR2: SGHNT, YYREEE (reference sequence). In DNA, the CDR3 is TGTGCCAGCAGCCCCACCCAAACCGTGCTCGGCTATGGCTACACCTTC. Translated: CASSPTQTVLGYGYTF.

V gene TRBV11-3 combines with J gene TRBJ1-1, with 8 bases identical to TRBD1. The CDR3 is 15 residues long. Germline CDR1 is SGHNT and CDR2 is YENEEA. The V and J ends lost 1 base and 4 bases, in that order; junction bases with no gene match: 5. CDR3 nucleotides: TGTGCCAGCAGCTTAGTTGGACAGGGAGGCACTGAAGCTTTCTTT. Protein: CASSLVGQGGTEAFF.

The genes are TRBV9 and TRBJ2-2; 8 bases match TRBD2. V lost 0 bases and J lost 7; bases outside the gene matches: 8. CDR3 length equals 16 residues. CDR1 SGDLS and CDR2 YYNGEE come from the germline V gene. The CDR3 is CASSVVSSGSGGELFF. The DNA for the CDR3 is TGTGCCAGCAGCGTAGTATCCAGCGGGAGTGGCGGGGAGCTGTTTTTT.

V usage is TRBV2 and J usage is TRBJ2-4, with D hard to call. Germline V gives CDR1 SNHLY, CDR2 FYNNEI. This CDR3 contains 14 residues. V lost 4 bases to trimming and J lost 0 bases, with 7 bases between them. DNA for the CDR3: TGTGCCAGCAGTGCTAGTGTAGCCAAAAACATTCAGTACTTC. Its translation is CASSASVAKNIQYF. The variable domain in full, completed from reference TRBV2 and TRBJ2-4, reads EPEVTQTPSHQVTQMGQEVILRCVPISNHLYFYWYRQILGQKVEFLVSFYNNEISEKSEIFDDQFSVERPDGSNFTLKIRSTKLEDSAMYFCASSASVAKNIQYFGAGTRLSVL.

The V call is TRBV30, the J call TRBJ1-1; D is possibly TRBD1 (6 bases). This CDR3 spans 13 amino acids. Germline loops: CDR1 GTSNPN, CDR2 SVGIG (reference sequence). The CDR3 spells CAHTRGGRTEAFF. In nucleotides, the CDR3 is TGTGCTCATACGAGGGGGGGTCGAACTGAAGCTTTCTTT.

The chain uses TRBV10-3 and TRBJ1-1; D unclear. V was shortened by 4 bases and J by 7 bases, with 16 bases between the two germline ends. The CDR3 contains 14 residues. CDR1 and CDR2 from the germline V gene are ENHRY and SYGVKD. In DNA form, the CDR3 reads TGTGCCATCAGTGTGGGGAGGGAGATAGATGAAGCTTTCTTT. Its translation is CAISVGREIDEAFF.

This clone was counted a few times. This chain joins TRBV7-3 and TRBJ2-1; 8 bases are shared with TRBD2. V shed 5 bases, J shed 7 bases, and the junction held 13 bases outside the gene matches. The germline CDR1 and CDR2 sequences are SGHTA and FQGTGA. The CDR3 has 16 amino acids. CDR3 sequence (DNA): TGTGCCAGCAGCACCCTATGGACTAGCCGGCGGAATGAGCAGTTCTTC. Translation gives CASSTLWTSRRNEQFF. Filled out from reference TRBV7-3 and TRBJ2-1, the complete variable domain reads GAGVSQTPSNKVTEKGKYVELRCDPISGHTALYWYRQSLGQGPEFLIYFQGTGAADDSGLPNDRFFAVRPEGSVSTLKIQRTERGDSAVYLCASSTLWTSRRNEQFFGPGTRLTVL.